The following is a T cell receptor beta chain sequence with its context. Its antigen is not identified. Measured with immunoSEQ multiplex PCR; TCRdb has only the in-frame clones, and not every one. The sample has about 3,400 clones, 75% to 95% seen once; the top ten hold 2% to 2.5%. This specimen comes from a study of chemoradiotherapy in HPV16-positive cancers. Findings of the study overall: Better recurrence-free survival went with HPV-responsive T-cell expansion in HPV16-positive patients.

Germline loops: CDR1 ENHRY, CDR2 SYGVKD. V shed 5 bases and J shed 6 bases, with 17 bases lying between them. The CDR3 extends over 14 amino acids. Sample: blood, taken from a patient who underwent chemoradiotherapy. This TCR was recovered from a human donor with HPV-associated anogenital cancer. The chain combines TRBV10-3 with TRBJ2-7; a possible D gene is TRBD2 (6 bases). CDR3 sequence reads: CAISYSGLGAEQYF. The CDR3, as DNA: TGTGCCATCAGTTACAGCGGGCTGGGCGCCGAGCAGTACTTC.